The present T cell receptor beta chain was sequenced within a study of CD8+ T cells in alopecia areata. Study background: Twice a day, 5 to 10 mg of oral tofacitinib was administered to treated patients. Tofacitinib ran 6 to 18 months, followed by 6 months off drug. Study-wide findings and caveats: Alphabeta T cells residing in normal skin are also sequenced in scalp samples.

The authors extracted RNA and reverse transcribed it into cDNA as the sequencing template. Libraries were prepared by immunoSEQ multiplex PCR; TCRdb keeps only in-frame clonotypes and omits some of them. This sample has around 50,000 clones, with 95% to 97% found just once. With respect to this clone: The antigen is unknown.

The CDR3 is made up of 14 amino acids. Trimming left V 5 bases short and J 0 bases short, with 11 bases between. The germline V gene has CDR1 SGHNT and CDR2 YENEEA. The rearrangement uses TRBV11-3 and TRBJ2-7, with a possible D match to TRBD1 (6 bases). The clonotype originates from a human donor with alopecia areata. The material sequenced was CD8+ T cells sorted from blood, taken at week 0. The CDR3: CASSPTGNSYEQYF. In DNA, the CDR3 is TGTGCCAGCAGCCCTACAGGGAACTCCTACGAGCAGTACTTC.